This note documents a single TCR beta chain sequence. Its target is unknown. The ends lost 5 bases at V and 7 bases at J; junction bases unmatched: 5. The germline V gene has CDR1 SGHTA and CDR2 FQGNSA. CDR3 length equals 14 residues. The data stem from a study of post-analysis software for immune sequencing data. Study-level information: Relapsing-remitting, secondary progressive and progressive-relapsing forms of multiple sclerosis all featured among disease courses.

TCR beta libraries were prepared from cDNA with unique molecular identifiers. Using its own MiXCR run on the PCR reads, TCRdb lists one record per CDR3 protein. The sample yields hundreds of thousands of distinct CDR3 sequences, approximately 38% seen once. Study results and caveats: In multiple sclerosis, normalized Chao1 diversity was significantly below that of controls. Same-batch preparations were strongly co-clustered by F measure. Among 5 or 6 TRBV segments more frequent in patients than controls were TRBV5-6, TRBV5-1 and TRBV20-1.

The receptor comes from a girl aged 5-17 years with multiple sclerosis. The sequencing sample was made of blood. V and J are TRBV7-2 and TRBJ1-6, with TRBD1 matching over 7 bases. The CDR3 DNA is TGTGCCAGCAGCGCCGGGACAGTAAATTCACCCCTCCACTTT. This codes for CASSAGTVNSPLHF.